A single sample is the source of the 6 T cell receptor beta chains below, sequenced in a study of cytomegalovirus exposure and HLA in healthy donors. With 60 Vbeta and 13 Jbeta primers, the PCR was carried out. Some clones are missing from TCRdb's copy, which holds only in-frame ones; the method was immunoSEQ multiplex PCR. The profile shows about 170,000 clones, about 80% of them singletons. Material: PBMCs. These receptor sequences come from a woman aged 50 to 65 in good health and CMV-seropositive.

The rearrangement links TRBV9 to TRBJ2-7; a weak D match, TRBD2 (5 bases). This CDR3 has 15 residues. V dropped 1 base and J dropped 1 base, with 12 bases sitting between them. The germline V gene encodes CDR1 SGDLS and CDR2 YYNGEE. Written as DNA, the CDR3 is TGTGCCAGCAGCGTACATGAGGGCGCATCCTACGAGCAGTACTTC. Translating gives CASSVHEGASYEQYF. Full variable domain (missing parts from reference TRBV9 and TRBJ2-7): DSGVTQTPKHLITATGQRVTLRCSPRSGDLSVYWYQQSLDQGLQFLIQYYNGEERAKGNILERFSAQQFPDLHSELNLSSLELGDSALYFCASSVHEGASYEQYFGPGTRLTVT.

The J gene is TRBJ2-1, the V gene TRBV28, with TRBD2 matching over 8 bases. The CDR3 spans 15 residues. With V trimmed by 7 bases and J by 4 bases, 9 bases remained unmatched. Germline V lookup: CDR1 MDHEN, CDR2 SYDVKM. The CDR3: CASMVMAGGYNEQFF. CDR3 sequence (DNA): TGTGCCAGCATGGTGATGGCGGGAGGATACAATGAGCAGTTCTTC.

With respect to this clone: The sample holds other DNA sequences that translate to the same CDR3. The chain joins TRBV27 to TRBJ2-5, with D perhaps matching TRBD2 (6 bases). The V and J ends lost 3 bases and 2 bases respectively, with 10 bases between them. The CDR3 is 14 residues long. The germline V gene has CDR1 MNHEY and CDR2 SMNVEV (reference sequence). CDR3 region: CASSFLGGQETQYF. The DNA for the CDR3 is TGTGCCAGCAGTTTCCTGGGGGGTCAAGAGACCCAGTACTTC.

The count of this clone is one. The chain has TRBV5-4 and TRBJ1-1, with D possibly matching TRBD1 (6 bases). Between the trimmed V and J ends, which lost 4 bases and 2 bases, there was a span of 24 bases. Germline CDR1 reads SGHNT; CDR2 reads YYREEE (reference sequence). This CDR3 comprises 18 residues. This CDR3 is CASSPGTLGGSFNTEAFF. CDR3 coding DNA: TGTGCCAGCAGCCCGGGGACATTGGGGGGGTCCTTTAACACTGAAGCTTTCTTT.

The rearrangement links TRBV14 to TRBJ1-2; D gene unclear. CDR1 and CDR2 (germline): SGHDN, FVKESK. This CDR3 is built from 13 residues. Trimming took 0 bases from V and 13 from J, leaving 15 bases between them. CDR3 DNA: TGTGCCAGCAGCCAAGATTTGAGGGTTGCCGCCACCTTC. Its translation: CASSQDLRVAATF.

J is TRBJ1-3 and V is TRBV7-2, with 8 bases that match TRBD1. CDR1 and CDR2 (germline): SGHTA, FQGNSA. After removal of 5 bases from V and 0 bases from J, the junction contained 9 bases not matched to a gene. CDR3 length: 17 amino acids. DNA for the CDR3: TGTGCCAGCAGCGCGCCGGGACAGGCAAACTCTGGAAACACCATATATTTT. Its translation: CASSAPGQANSGNTIYF.